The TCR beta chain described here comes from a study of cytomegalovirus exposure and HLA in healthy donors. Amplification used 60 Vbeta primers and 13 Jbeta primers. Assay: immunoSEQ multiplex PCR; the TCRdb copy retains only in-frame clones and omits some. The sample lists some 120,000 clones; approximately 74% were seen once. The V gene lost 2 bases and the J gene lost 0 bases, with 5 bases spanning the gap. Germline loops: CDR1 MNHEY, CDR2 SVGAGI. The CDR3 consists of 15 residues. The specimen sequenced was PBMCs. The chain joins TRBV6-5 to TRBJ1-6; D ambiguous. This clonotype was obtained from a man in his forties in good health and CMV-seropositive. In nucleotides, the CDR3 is TGTGCCAGCAGTTACCGGGGCTCCTATAATTCACCCCTCCACTTT. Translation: CASSYRGSYNSPLHF.